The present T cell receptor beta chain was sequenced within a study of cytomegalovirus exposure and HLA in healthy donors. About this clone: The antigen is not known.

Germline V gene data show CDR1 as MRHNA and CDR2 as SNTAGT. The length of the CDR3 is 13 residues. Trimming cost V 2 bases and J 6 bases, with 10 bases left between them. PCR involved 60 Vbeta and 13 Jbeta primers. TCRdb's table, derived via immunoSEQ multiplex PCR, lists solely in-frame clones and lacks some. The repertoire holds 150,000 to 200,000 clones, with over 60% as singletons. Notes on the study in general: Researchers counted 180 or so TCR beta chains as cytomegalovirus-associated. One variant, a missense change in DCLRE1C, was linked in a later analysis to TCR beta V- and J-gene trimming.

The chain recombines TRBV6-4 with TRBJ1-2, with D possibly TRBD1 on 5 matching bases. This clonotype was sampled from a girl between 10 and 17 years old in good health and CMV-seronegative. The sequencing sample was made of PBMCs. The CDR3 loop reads CASSDGGGNGYTF. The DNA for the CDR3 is TGTGCCAGCAGTGACGGGGGGGGTAATGGCTACACCTTC.